This T cell receptor beta chain came from a study of shared clonotypes between healthy human individuals. Trimming removed 6 bases from V and 4 bases from J, with 15 bases in between. Per germline, CDR1 ENHRY and CDR2 SYGVKD. CDR3 size: 14 residues. The table came from immunoSEQ multiplex PCR; TCRdb's copy has only in-frame clones and leaves some out. The sample includes 850,000 to 1,200,000 clones, approximately 72% of them seen just once. The J gene is TRBJ1-1, the V gene TRBV10-3; no firm D call. The clonotype originates from a man aged 18 to 29 in good health. The sample comprised memory CD4+ T cells sorted from blood. The subset: CD45RA-negative fraction. DNA of the CDR3: TGTGCCATCAGCCCTAGCGAAGGGTTCACTGAAGCTTTCTTT. Translated, it gives CAISPSEGFTEAFF.